A selection of T cell receptor beta chains follows, all from one sample in a study of blood T cells in healthy people across ages. TCRdb re-called the 5' RACE reads through MiXCR, storing one row per CDR3 protein. The sample includes roughly 500,000 distinct CDR3 sequences, under 30% of them seen just once. In addition, the sample was reused for a study of T cells of mothers and their children.

Sequenced sample: blood. These receptors all come from a boy aged 5-17 years in good health. CDR3s include the opening cysteine and the closing phenylalanine or tryptophan. D genes are given only for firm matches. Only some rows state a clone size, as once, few, many or a class for expanded clones.

TRBV6-6	few	NA	TRBJ1-6	CASRDYSPLHF	TGTGCCAGCAGGGACTATTCACCCCTCCACTTT
TRBV12-3/TRBV12-4	NA	NA	TRBJ1-3	CASSHPRENTIYF	TGTGCCAGCAGTCACCCCAGGGAAAACACCATATATTTT
TRBV5-1	NA	NA	TRBJ1-2	CASSPGLSYSYGYTF	TGCGCCAGCAGCCCGGGACTTTCCTACTCCTATGGCTACACCTTC
TRBV5-1	NA	NA	TRBJ1-6	CASSLKRALSLHF	TGCGCCAGCAGCTTAAAGAGGGCCTTGTCCCTCCACTTT
TRBV7-8	NA	NA	TRBJ2-7	CASSLLRVRTYEQYF	TGTGCCAGCAGCTTACTCCGGGTTCGAACCTACGAGCAGTACTTC
TRBV3-1	NA	NA	TRBJ1-1	CASSQDSSNTEAFF	TGTGCCAGCAGCCAAGATTCGTCCAACACTGAAGCTTTCTTT
TRBV28	few	NA	TRBJ1-4	CASSKGDSEEKLFF	TGTGCCAGCAGCAAGGGAGACAGTGAGGAAAAACTGTTTTTT
TRBV6-5	NA	NA	TRBJ1-5	CASSYSPDQPQHF	TGTGCCAGCAGTTACTCCCCGGACCAGCCCCAGCATTTT
TRBV29-1	NA	TRBD1	TRBJ2-5	CSVGALGQGLRETQYF	TGCAGCGTTGGTGCGTTAGGACAGGGGTTAAGAGAGACCCAGTACTTC
TRBV29-1	few	NA	TRBJ2-1	CSASGTPSTHNEQFF	TGCAGCGCCTCCGGGACCCCCAGTACCCACAATGAGCAGTTCTTC
TRBV7-2	NA	NA	TRBJ1-5	CASSGRGMRSNQPQHF	TGTGCCAGCAGCGGTAGAGGGATGCGGAGCAATCAGCCCCAGCATTTT
TRBV20-1	NA	TRBD1	TRBJ1-4	CSAGTAMNEKLFF	TGCAGTGCCGGGACAGCGATGAATGAAAAACTGTTTTTT
TRBV7-6	NA	NA	TRBJ2-7	CASSHGGISQYF	TGTGCCAGCAGTCATGGCGGGATCTCGCAGTACTTC
TRBV5-1	NA	NA	TRBJ2-1	CASSSIGGYNEQFF	TGCGCCAGCAGCTCGATCGGGGGCTACAATGAGCAGTTCTTC
TRBV2	NA	NA	TRBJ2-5	CASNDPRGQETQYF	TGTGCCAGCAACGACCCCCGAGGGCAAGAGACCCAGTACTTC
TRBV19	NA	NA	TRBJ1-3	CASSMRDPGNTIYF	TGTGCCAGTAGTATGCGTGATCCTGGAAACACCATATATTTT
TRBV7-2	few	TRBD2	TRBJ2-7	CASSYGLAGGSYEQYF	TGTGCCAGCAGCTACGGACTAGCGGGGGGGTCCTACGAGCAGTACTTC
TRBV21-1	NA	NA	TRBJ2-1	CASSGHPRVSYNEQFF	TGTGCCAGCAGCGGTCACCCGAGGGTCTCCTACAATGAGCAGTTCTTC
TRBV27	NA	NA	TRBJ2-1	CASRAKTTSYNEQFF	TGTGCCAGCAGGGCAAAAACCACCTCCTACAATGAGCAGTTCTTC
TRBV11-2	NA	NA	TRBJ2-5	CASSPSYKRETQYF	TGTGCCAGCAGCCCGTCCTATAAGAGAGAGACCCAGTACTTC
TRBV28	NA	TRBD2	TRBJ2-2	CASSLSGRRTGELFF	TGTGCCAGCAGTTTAAGCGGGAGACGCACCGGGGAGCTGTTTTTT
TRBV5-1	NA	NA	TRBJ1-4	CASSLSAGVDEKLFF	TGCGCCAGCAGCTTGTCGGCCGGGGTGGATGAAAAACTGTTTTTT
TRBV7-2	few	NA	TRBJ2-5	CASSLASGKETQYF	TGTGCCAGCAGCTTAGCGTCCGGGAAAGAGACCCAGTACTTC
TRBV29-1	once	NA	TRBJ2-2	CSAKQSLGTGELFF	TGCAGCGCCAAACAGTCATTGGGGACCGGGGAGCTGTTTTTT
TRBV4-3	few	NA	TRBJ2-3	CASSQGAGEADTQYF	TGCGCCAGCAGCCAAGGGGCAGGAGAGGCAGATACGCAGTATTTT
TRBV12-3/TRBV12-4	NA	TRBD1	TRBJ2-1	CASSPRQGPNNEQFF	TGTGCCAGCAGCCCTCGACAGGGGCCCAACAATGAGCAGTTCTTC
TRBV19	NA	NA	TRBJ2-1	CASTSRGSYNEQFF	TGTGCCAGTACTTCGCGGGGCTCCTACAATGAGCAGTTCTTC
TRBV9	once	NA	TRBJ1-6	CASSVAGQRNSPLHF	TGTGCCAGCAGCGTAGCGGGACAAAGAAATTCACCCCTCCACTTT
TRBV7-3	few	NA	TRBJ1-6	CASSLSLFSPLHF	TGTGCCAGCAGCTTAAGTCTTTTTTCACCCCTCCACTTT
TRBV7-2	few	NA	TRBJ2-5	CASSPDRMETQYF	TGTGCCAGCAGCCCCGACAGGATGGAGACCCAGTACTTC
TRBV21-1	many	NA	TRBJ2-4	CASSKAGQNVAKNIQYF	TGTGCCAGCAGCAAAGCGGGTCAGAACGTAGCCAAAAACATTCAGTACTTC
TRBV12-3/TRBV12-4	NA	TRBD1	TRBJ1-4	CASSPGTGQNNEKLFF	TGTGCCAGCAGTCCAGGGACAGGGCAAAATAATGAAAAACTGTTTTTT
TRBV6-2/TRBV6-3	NA	NA	TRBJ2-7	CASSYRPGTPTYEQYF	TGTGCCAGCAGTTACCGACCCGGGACTCCTACCTACGAGCAGTACTTC
TRBV12-3/TRBV12-4	NA	TRBD1	TRBJ2-4	CASSPGQGRNIQYF	TGTGCCAGCAGTCCCGGACAGGGAAGGAACATTCAGTACTTC
TRBV4-1	NA	NA	TRBJ2-7	CASSQDRLGSAEQYF	TGCGCCAGCAGCCAAGACCGACTAGGGTCGGCCGAGCAGTACTTC
TRBV24-1	few	NA	TRBJ2-7	CATSDSVSGDPYEQYF	TGTGCCACCAGTGATTCCGTATCGGGAGACCCCTACGAGCAGTACTTC
TRBV6-2/TRBV6-3	NA	NA	TRBJ2-5	CASTPYTGSSETQYF	TGTGCCAGCACGCCCTACACGGGGAGTTCAGAGACCCAGTACTTC
TRBV7-2	few	TRBD2	TRBJ2-7	CASKETSGALYEQYF	TGTGCCAGCAAAGAAACTAGCGGCGCTCTCTACGAGCAGTACTTC
TRBV4-3	few	NA	TRBJ2-5	CASSQDVQGLETQYF	TGCGCCAGCAGCCAAGATGTGCAGGGTTTGGAGACCCAGTACTTC
TRBV4-1	once	TRBD1	TRBJ2-6	CASSRGTGVSGANVLTF	TGCGCCAGCAGCCGAGGGACAGGGGTCTCTGGGGCCAACGTCCTGACTTTC
TRBV21-1	NA	NA	TRBJ1-2	CASSNLSVCGYTF	TGTGCCAGCAGCAATTTATCAGTCTGCGGCTACACCTTC
TRBV11-2	NA	NA	TRBJ2-1	CASSLVSMAGRSYNEQFF	TGTGCCAGCAGCTTAGTATCGATGGCAGGGAGGTCCTACAATGAGCAGTTCTTC
TRBV20-1	few	TRBD2	TRBJ2-1	CSAPTGGLAGAYNEQFF	TGCAGTGCCCCGACCGGTGGACTAGCGGGAGCCTACAATGAGCAGTTCTTC
TRBV29-1	NA	NA	TRBJ2-3	CSDLRDGGGDTQYF	TGCAGCGACCTCCGGGACGGAGGTGGAGATACGCAGTATTTT
TRBV30	NA	NA	TRBJ2-2	CAWSRRINTGELFF	TGTGCCTGGAGTAGACGGATAAACACCGGGGAGCTGTTTTTT
TRBV5-6	NA	NA	TRBJ2-5	CASSLHPWGLETQYF	TGTGCCAGCAGCCTCCACCCATGGGGGTTGGAGACCCAGTACTTC
TRBV10-3	NA	NA	TRBJ2-1	CAISGRGRSDNEQFF	TGTGCCATCAGTGGTCGGGGGCGAAGTGACAATGAGCAGTTCTTC
TRBV9	NA	NA	TRBJ2-2	CASSGGPSQGELFF	TGTGCCAGCAGCGGGGGACCCTCTCAAGGGGAGCTGTTTTTT
TRBV14	NA	TRBD2	TRBJ2-7	CASSHRTEWGTRGYEQYF	TGTGCCAGCAGCCATCGGACCGAATGGGGGACTAGAGGCTACGAGCAGTACTTC
TRBV29-1	NA	NA	TRBJ2-1	CSVLEYSYNEQFF	TGCAGCGTTTTAGAATACTCCTACAATGAGCAGTTCTTC
TRBV19	NA	TRBD1	TRBJ2-5	CASGFGTGQETQYF	TGTGCCAGTGGATTCGGGACAGGCCAAGAGACCCAGTACTTC
TRBV4-3	few	TRBD2	TRBJ2-5	CASSQDQWTSGRKETQYF	TGCGCCAGCAGCCAAGATCAGTGGACTAGCGGGAGAAAGGAGACCCAGTACTTC
TRBV28	NA	TRBD2	TRBJ2-7	CASRVAGGPDEQYF	TGTGCCAGCAGGGTAGCGGGGGGGCCAGACGAGCAGTACTTC
TRBV6-1	few	NA	TRBJ1-1	CASSEGMGVNTEAFF	TGTGCCAGCAGTGAAGGGATGGGGGTAAACACTGAAGCTTTCTTT
TRBV29-1	NA	NA	TRBJ2-3	CSVDPTGHLDTQYF	TGCAGCGTTGACCCGACAGGACACCTAGATACGCAGTATTTT
TRBV27	NA	TRBD1	TRBJ2-1	CASSFAGGYELYF	TGTGCCAGCAGTTTCGCAGGGGGCTACGAGCTGTACTTC
TRBV25-1	NA	TRBD2	TRBJ2-3	CASSEFKREGTDTQYF	TGTGCCAGCAGTGAATTTAAGCGGGAGGGCACAGATACGCAGTATTTT
TRBV4-3	NA	NA	TRBJ1-1	CASSPGLDTEAFF	TGCGCCAGCAGCCCCGGATTGGACACTGAAGCTTTCTTT
TRBV7-8	NA	TRBD1	TRBJ2-7	CASSPYLGQGGYEQYF	TGTGCCAGCAGCCCGTACTTGGGACAGGGTGGGTACGAGCAGTACTTC
TRBV2	NA	TRBD2	TRBJ2-1	CASSGTSGRGVEQFF	TGTGCCAGCAGCGGCACTAGCGGGAGAGGGGTCGAGCAGTTCTTC